This T cell receptor beta chain was profiled in a study of Graves' ophthalmopathy and Graves' hyperthyroidism (dated by TCRdb to the late 2010s). Regarding the research as a whole: Stable hyperthyroidism was defined as no progression to ophthalmopathy within 18 months of follow-up. In total, under 150 blood samples were TCR-sequenced: 40 to 45 ophthalmopathy, over 70 hyperthyroidism and some 17 hyperthyroidism-to-ophthalmopathy patients. To tell Graves' ophthalmopathy apart from Graves' hyperthyroidism, and to predict which patients would progress to ophthalmopathy, the study relied on TCR beta repertoire signatures. In five or six hyperthyroidism patients, the T-cell repertoire of thyroid tissue was compared with the T-cell repertoire of blood. Following sample collection, hyperthyroidism patients were given methimazole at a starting dose of 30 mg daily, and ophthalmopathy patients were given high-dose intravenous methylprednisolone. To explore V-J signatures that distinguish ophthalmopathy from hyperthyroidism, a discovery set of under 110 patients was enrolled, made up of about 40 with ophthalmopathy and 55 to 65 with stable hyperthyroidism. For independent validation, a separate cohort was made up of approximately 18 hyperthyroidism patients plus 17 patients who later progressed from hyperthyroidism to ophthalmopathy. The full study reports these points: In cross-validation, the 13-signature model distinguished ophthalmopathy from stable hyperthyroidism with 85% to 90% sensitivity and roughly 81% specificity, and in the test set the corresponding values were roughly 80% and 75%. Most of the expanded thyroid clonotypes with a frequency above 0.001 were also detected in blood, and it was suggested that the thyroid immune response may be reflected by blood repertoires. In validation, the model predicted ophthalmopathy progression with 55% to 71% sensitivity and 72.22% specificity; some 13 predicted patients were CT-confirmed with GO in a median of around 6.5 months. Sample size was not predetermined statistically, and investigators were not blinded to group allocation.

The CDR3 goes from the cysteine to the phenylalanine over 18 residues. Kept here is only the CDR3 DNA, which spans 54 bases and is read in frame from base 1. The germline V gene (reference sequence) yields SGHKS for CDR1 and YYEKEE for CDR2. V loses 3 bases, J loses 2 bases, and the germline ends lie 23 bases apart. Hyperthyroidism patients were newly diagnosed, were aged 18 to 65 years, and had a disease duration under 2 months. Patients were excluded if they had other autoimmune diseases, uncontrolled infections, pregnancy or lactation. Diagnosis was based on clinical symptoms, serum thyroxine, TRAb, thyroid ultrasound and orbital computed tomography. Total RNA was extracted with Trizol reagent and quality-checked on an Agilent 2100 Bioanalyzer. For repertoire sequencing, TCR beta CDR3 regions were amplified from RNA transcripts. The first round was an RT-PCR using HTBI primers with the Qiagen OneStep RT-PCR kit, and this first round was followed by a second-round multiplex PCR, then size selection and purification. Libraries were sequenced on an Illumina HiSeq2000 using paired-end 100 bp reads. The paper's processing steps were these. Reads were processed with SOAPnuke, discarding reads with adapters, uncalled bases, mean Phred below 15, or no exact constant-primer or identifier match. COPE v1.2.5 was used to merge high-quality paired reads. Each unique nucleotide sequence was defined as a clonotype, and clonotypes were aligned to IMGT TRB V, D and J references with MiTCR v1.1. Only V-J combinations with frequency above 0.0001 were analysed, covering more than 99% of repertoires. A TCR clonal expansion and chaos score per V-J combination was defined as the ratio of F50 clonal expansion to chaos observed in the TCRdist matrix. Welch's t-statistics and random forest were used to narrow the features down to approximately twelve V-J combinations, which were then fed into a naive Bayes classifier. The similarity between thyroid and blood repertoires was quantified using the Morisita-Horn index. TCRdb passed the public sequencing reads through fastp at Q25 and MiXCR, retaining productive beta sequences. Each entry merges the rows of one CDR3 protein and shows their most common DNA and genes. These V and J calls originate from TCRdb's pipeline instead of the authors' own analysis. The sample table holds around 1,000,000 distinct CDR3 sequences, of which 35% to 40% were seen once. The ten largest clones represent roughly 10% of the sample.

This clonotype was picked up a small number of times. This clone's antigen is unknown. Qualities for individual bases were not recorded, and no much larger clone is one base off. The sample comprised peripheral blood or thyroid tissue (not recorded which). This clonotype was sampled from an adult man with Graves' hyperthyroidism. The chain is made from TRBV5-5 and TRBJ2-5, with the D call perhaps TRBD1 or TRBD2, each one matching 6 bases. The DNA reads as follows: TGTGCCAGCAGCTCAGAGTCCTTTTTTAGGGGGGAACAAGAGACCCAGTACTTC. This codes for CASSSESFFRGEQETQYF. Reference TRBV5-5 and TRBJ2-5 proteins supply the regions before and after the CDR3; the full variable domain is: DAGVTQSPTHLIKTRGQQVTLRCSPISGHKSVSWYQQVLGQGPQFIFQYYEKEERGRGNFPDRFSARQFPNYSSELNVNALLLGDSALYLCASSSESFFRGEQETQYFGPGTRLLVL.